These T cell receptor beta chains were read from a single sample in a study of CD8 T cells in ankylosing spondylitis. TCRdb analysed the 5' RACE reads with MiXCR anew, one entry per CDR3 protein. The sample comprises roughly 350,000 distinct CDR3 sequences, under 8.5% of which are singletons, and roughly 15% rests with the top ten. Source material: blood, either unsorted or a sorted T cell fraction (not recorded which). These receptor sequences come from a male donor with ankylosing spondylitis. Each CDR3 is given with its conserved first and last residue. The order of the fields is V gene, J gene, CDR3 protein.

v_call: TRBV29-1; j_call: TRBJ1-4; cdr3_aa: CSASGLLEKLFF
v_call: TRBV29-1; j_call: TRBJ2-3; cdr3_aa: CSVSREGADTQYF
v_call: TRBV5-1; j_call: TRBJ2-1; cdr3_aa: CASSLEGRLGGAINEQFF
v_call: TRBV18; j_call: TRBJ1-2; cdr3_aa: CASSPRVGGASGYTF
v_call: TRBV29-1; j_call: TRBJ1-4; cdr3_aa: CSVVVGPGEKLFF
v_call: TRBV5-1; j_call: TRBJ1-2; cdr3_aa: CASSVTGTDYGYTF
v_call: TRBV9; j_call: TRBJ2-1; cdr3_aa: CASSVGASGVGEQFF
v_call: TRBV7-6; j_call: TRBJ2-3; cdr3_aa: CASSFGLAGGSDTQYF
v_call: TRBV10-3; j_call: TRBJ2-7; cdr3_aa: CASSTGEGYEQYF
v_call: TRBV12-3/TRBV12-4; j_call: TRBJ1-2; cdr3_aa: CASSFGQGAKGYTF
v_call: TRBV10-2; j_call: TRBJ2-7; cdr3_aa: CASSRDRATYEQYF
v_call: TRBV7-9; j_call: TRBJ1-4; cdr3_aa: CASSIGRWGEKLFF
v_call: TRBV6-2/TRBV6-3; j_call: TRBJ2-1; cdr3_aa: CASSPPAASVSYNEQFF
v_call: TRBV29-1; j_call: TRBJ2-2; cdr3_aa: CSVRLETGELFF
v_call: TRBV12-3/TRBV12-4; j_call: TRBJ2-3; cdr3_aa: CASSFEPQGPDTQYF
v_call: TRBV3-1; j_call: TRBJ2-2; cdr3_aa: CASSHRTGSTGELFF
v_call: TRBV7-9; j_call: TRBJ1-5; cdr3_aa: CASSSNTNQPQHF
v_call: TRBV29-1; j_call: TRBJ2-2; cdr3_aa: CSVEVQGWAGELFF
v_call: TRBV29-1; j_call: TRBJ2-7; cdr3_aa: CSVARDNGVYEQYF
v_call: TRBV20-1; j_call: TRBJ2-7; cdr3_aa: CSASGLAGGPLDREQYF
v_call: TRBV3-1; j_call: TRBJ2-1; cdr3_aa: CASSPRLADYNEQFF
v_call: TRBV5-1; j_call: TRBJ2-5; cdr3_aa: CASSLVPGLATETQYF
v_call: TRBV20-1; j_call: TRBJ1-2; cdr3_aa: CSAQTGEFYGYTF
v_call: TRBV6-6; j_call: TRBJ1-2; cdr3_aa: CASVQGARGYTF
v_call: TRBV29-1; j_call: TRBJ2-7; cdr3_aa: CSVVPVDGEQYF
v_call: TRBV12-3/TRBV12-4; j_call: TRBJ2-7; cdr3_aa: CASSSGQGWASGRDEQYF
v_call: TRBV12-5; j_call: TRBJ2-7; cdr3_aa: CASGLGLAGAEQYF
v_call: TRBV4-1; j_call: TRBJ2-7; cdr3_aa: CASSQDGSGRVYEQYF
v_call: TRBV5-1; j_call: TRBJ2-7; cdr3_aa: CASSSRTSNEQYF
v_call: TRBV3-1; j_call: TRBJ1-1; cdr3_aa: CASSPDRTGVKAFF
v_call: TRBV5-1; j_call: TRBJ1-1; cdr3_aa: CASSLGGGLPPNTEAFF
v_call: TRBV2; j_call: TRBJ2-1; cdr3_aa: CASIEPGAYNEQFF
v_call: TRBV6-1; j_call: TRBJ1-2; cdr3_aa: CASTLGWGAYGYTF
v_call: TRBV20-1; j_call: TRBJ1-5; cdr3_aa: CSAIGQGNQPQHF
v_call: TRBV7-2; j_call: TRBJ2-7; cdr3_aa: CASSLAIQGANEQYF